The clone carrying this T cell receptor beta chain appeared a few times. This sample was included in a study of blood T cell repertoires in COVID-19. Study-wide background: The United States, Italy and Spain were the sources of the acute and convalescent COVID-19 samples. In each case, the material was cDNA or gDNA derived from T cells, B-cell-depleted T cells, or PBMCs.

Original data processing: By means of reference gene primer amplification, nucleated cell counts were estimated. Some clones are missing from TCRdb's copy, which holds only in-frame ones; the method was immunoSEQ multiplex PCR. V and J calls and clone size are given by that table; D and trimming were obtained from the DNA. In the table there are about 120,000 clones, roughly four fifths of which are singletons. CDR1 and CDR2 from the germline V gene are MDHEN and SYDVKM. This CDR3 has 16 residues. V was trimmed by 6 bases and J by 4 bases, leaving 21 bases between them. The chain recombines TRBV28 with TRBJ1-2, with a weak D call TRBD1 (6 bases). The TCR was taken from a man in his sixties with acute or convalescent COVID-19. Sequencing was carried out using peripheral blood. For the CDR3, the DNA is TGTGCCAGCAGGGCACAGGGAAGCCCCACGAGCTATGGCTACACCTTC. The encoded protein is CASRAQGSPTSYGYTF.